This T cell receptor beta chain appears in the sequencing data of a study of Ad26.COV2.S vaccination and SARS-CoV-2 variants. V dropped 5 bases and J dropped 6 bases, with 17 bases sitting between them. Germline CDR1 MNHNY, CDR2 SVGAGI (reference sequence). This CDR3 contains 14 residues. As for treatment: roughly 19 received Ad26.COV2.S at low or high dose, single or two shots; five or six received placebo; per-sample allocation not given. On day 63 after the first injection, vaccine and placebo recipients gave samples. Some clones are missing from TCRdb's copy, which holds only in-frame ones; the method was immunoSEQ multiplex PCR. The sample consists of 240,000 or so clones, around 89% of them appearing once.

The sample was peripheral blood, taken in a trial of Ad26.COV2.S vaccine versus placebo. The origin of this receptor is a person between 18 and 65 years old who received the Ad26.COV2.S COVID-19 vaccine or a placebo. The rearrangement joins TRBV6-6 to TRBJ2-7; maybe TRBD2 (5 bases). The CDR3 is CASSPPLVHTEQYF. In nucleotides, the CDR3 is TGTGCCAGCAGTCCGCCACTAGTGCATACCGAGCAGTACTTC.